The present entry profiles one T cell receptor beta chain with its context. These data belong to a study of blood T cell repertoires in COVID-19. Study-level background: The samples span acute and convalescent COVID-19 from the United States, Italy and Spain.

The study assigned cohorts using participant-reported clinical history. Donors in Cohort 3 counted as recovered after two negative PCRs, clearance, or symptom resolution. The CDR3 runs to 15 residues. CDR1 is WNHNN, CDR2 SYGVQD, per germline (reference sequence). The V end lost 1 base, the J end lost 7 bases, and 17 bases lay between the germline ends. Sequenced by immunoSEQ multiplex PCR; TCRdb stores in-frame clones only, minus some. Altogether 150,000 to 200,000 clones are present, 80% being singletons, with the ten largest covering less than 6%. The sequence was collected from a man aged 35 to 55 who had recovered from COVID-19. The chain uses TRBV10-1 and TRBJ2-7; D is undetermined. Sequencing was performed on PBMCs or T cells enriched from blood (not recorded which). The CDR3 nucleotides read TGCGCCAGCAGTGAGTGGCGGCGGCGAGCCGGGGAGCAGTACGTC. Translating gives CASSEWRRRAGEQYV.